The 26 T cell receptor beta chains reported below all come from one sample, sequenced in a study of blood T cells in healthy people across ages. Together with a sample-barcoded 5' primer, a J-beta primer mix was included in a second PCR lasting 7 to 11 cycles. TCRdb re-called the 5' RACE reads with MiXCR, one entry per CDR3 protein. In the table there are hundreds of thousands of distinct CDR3 sequences, about three fifths of which are singletons. The sequenced material came from blood. The receptors originated from a man aged 25-45 years in good health.

This clonotype was seen more than once but under ten times. The chain recombines TRBV28 with TRBJ2-5; D gene unclear. In germline, CDR1 is MDHEN, CDR2 SYDVKM. V gave up 6 bases and J gave up 5 bases, with 7 bases separating them. This CDR3 comprises 11 residues. The CDR3 sequence is CASRTWETQYF. The CDR3 region has the DNA TGTGCCAGCAGGACATGGGAGACCCAGTACTTC.

The table lists this clonotype with a count of one. V gene TRBV20-1 combines with J gene TRBJ2-7; D perhaps matches TRBD2 (5 bases). Trimming pared 6 bases from V and 0 bases from J, leaving 15 bases between. Per germline, CDR1 DFQATT and CDR2 SNEGSKA (reference sequence). The CDR3 runs to 14 residues. CDR3 region: CSAIDYSSSYEQYF. The CDR3, as DNA: TGCAGTGCCATCGACTACTCTAGCTCCTACGAGCAGTACTTC.

V and J are TRBV27 and TRBJ2-3; D is unclear. The length of the CDR3 is 14 residues. From germline, CDR1 is MNHEY and CDR2 SMNVEV (reference sequence). Trimming removed 5 bases from V and 3 bases from J, with 12 bases in between. The CDR3 region is CASSAGFGTDTQYF. Written as DNA, the CDR3 is TGTGCCAGCAGTGCAGGATTTGGGACAGATACGCAGTATTTT.

The gene calls are TRBV27 and TRBJ1-6; D possibly corresponds to TRBD1 (6 bases). Germline CDR1 and CDR2: MNHEY and SMNVEV (reference sequence). This CDR3 spans 16 amino acids. The V and J ends lost 4 bases and 0 bases respectively, with 10 bases between them. CDR3 residues: CASSSQGSSYNSPLHF. The CDR3 nucleotides read TGTGCCAGCAGTTCTCAGGGGAGCTCCTATAATTCACCCCTCCACTTT.

This clonotype came up a few times. The chain links TRBV5-1 to TRBJ2-7, with 9 bases matching TRBD1. Germline CDR1 and CDR2: SGHRS and YFSETQ. CDR3 length: 13 amino acids. The ends lost 4 bases at V and 6 bases at J; junction bases unmatched: 5. The CDR3 region has the DNA TGCGCCAGCAGCGGACAGGGGCCACCCGAGCAGTACTTC. It translates to CASSGQGPPEQYF.

This clonotype was counted a few times. V gene TRBV20-1 combines with J gene TRBJ2-1, with D perhaps assigned TRBD1 or TRBD2 (5 bases each). Germline CDR1 is DFQATT and CDR2 is SNEGSKA (reference sequence). The CDR3 spans 13 residues. CDR3 sequence reads: CSLRDPAYNEQFF. The CDR3 bases are TGCAGCCTCCGGGACCCTGCCTACAATGAGCAGTTCTTC.

The V and J genes are TRBV10-3 and TRBJ2-1; D gene unclear. The CDR3 has 11 amino acids. Germline loops: CDR1 ENHRY, CDR2 SYGVKD. The ends were cut back, 3 bases at V and 8 bases at J, with 5 bases in the middle. In nucleotides, the CDR3 is TGTGCCATCAGTGAACGCGATGAGCAGTTCTTC. Translating it yields CAISERDEQFF.

This sequence joins TRBV4-2 and TRBJ2-3; 14 nucleotides line up with TRBD2. V gave up 0 bases and J gave up 0 bases; unmatched junction bases: 5. This CDR3 contains 19 residues. Germline V gives CDR1 LGHNA, CDR2 YNFKEQ. CDR3 residues: CASSQDRLAGGPSTDTQYF. CDR3 in DNA: TGTGCCAGCAGCCAAGATCGACTAGCGGGGGGGCCGAGCACAGATACGCAGTATTTT.

This clonotype has more than one count but fewer than ten. The chain recombines TRBV2 with TRBJ2-4; D might be TRBD2 (5 bases). The last part of the DNA fits TRBJ2-7 better; the J call may be wrong. The CDR3 covers 16 residues. Germline CDR1 is SNHLY and CDR2 is FYNNEI. The CDR3 reads CASSATWTVVSYEQYF. The CDR3 DNA follows: TGTGCCAGCAGTGCCACTTGGACTGTTGTTTCCTACGAGCAGTACTTC.

The V call is TRBV4-3, the J call TRBJ2-2; D is possibly TRBD2 (5 bases). V lost 0 bases and J 7 bases, leaving 15 bases between the germline ends. The germline V gene has CDR1 LGHNA and CDR2 YSLEER. This CDR3 has 16 amino acids. CDR3 DNA sequence: TGCGCCAGCAGCCAAGATTCGGCGGGTGTGGGCGGGGAGCTGTTTTTT. Translation: CASSQDSAGVGGELFF.

The genes are TRBV18 and TRBJ1-2, with 9 bases identical to TRBD1. The germline gives CDR1 KGHSH, CDR2 LQKENI. The CDR3 has 16 residues. Germline trimming cut 3 bases from V and 2 bases from J; bases unmatched to any gene: 7. The CDR3 reads CASSPLDRGSNYGYTF. The CDR3 DNA reads as TGTGCCAGCTCACCTCTGGACAGGGGATCCAACTATGGCTACACCTTC. The full variable domain, with the rest looked up from reference TRBV18 and TRBJ1-2, is NAGVMQNPRHLVRRRGQEARLRCSPMKGHSHVYWYRQLPEEGLKFMVYLQKENIIDESGMPKERFSAEFPKEGPSILRIQQVVRGDSAAYFCASSPLDRGSNYGYTFGSGTRLTVV.

V gene TRBV9 combines with J gene TRBJ2-1; no clear D gene. The CDR3 is 14 residues long. Trimming pared 3 bases from V and 2 bases from J, leaving 9 bases between. CDR1 is SGDLS and CDR2 is YYNGEE in the germline V gene. The CDR3 is CASSGASPYNEQFF. The DNA for the CDR3 is TGTGCCAGCAGCGGGGCGAGCCCCTACAATGAGCAGTTCTTC.

CDR3 sequence: CASSPATYRVGQPQHF. The CDR3 DNA is TGTGCCAGCAGTCCTGCGACCTACAGGGTAGGGCAGCCCCAGCATTTT. V is TRBV27 and J is TRBJ1-5; possibly TRBD1 for D (6 bases). V lost 5 bases to trimming and J lost 7 bases, with 21 bases between them. CDR1 and CDR2 (germline): MNHEY, SMNVEV (reference sequence). This CDR3 has 16 residues.

Only one count was recorded for this clonotype. The chain's CDR3 is CASRSETWTTTDTQYF. CDR3 nucleotides: TGTGCCAGCCGATCGGAGACATGGACGACCACAGATACGCAGTATTTT. The chain has TRBV27 and TRBJ2-3, with no clear D. CDR3 length equals 16 residues. The V end lost 8 bases, the J end lost 2 bases, and 20 bases lay between the germline ends. The germline CDR1 and CDR2 sequences are MNHEY and SMNVEV (reference sequence).

This clonotype showed up just a few times. The chain links TRBV7-9 to TRBJ2-3; D remains unclear. V was trimmed by 8 bases and J by 2 bases, leaving 11 bases between them. CDR1 and CDR2 (germline): SEHNR, FQNEAQ (reference sequence). This CDR3 has 13 amino acids. The CDR3 loop reads CASHKGVTDTQYF. CDR3 sequence (DNA): TGTGCCAGCCACAAAGGCGTCACAGATACGCAGTATTTT.

As regards this clonotype: One junction end does not reproduce the germline sequence, and a read error may be involved. The rearrangement joins TRBV27 to TRBJ2-5; 10 nucleotides line up with TRBD2. Judging by the DNA end, TRBJ2-7 fits better; the J call may be wrong. Germline CDR1 MNHEY, CDR2 SMNVEV (reference sequence). The CDR3 loop spans 15 amino acids. CDR3 in amino acids: CTSSLKRGGSYEQYF. DNA for the CDR3: TGTACCAGCAGTTTAAAGCGGGGGGGATCCTACGAGCAGTACTTC.

V gene TRBV14 combines with J gene TRBJ1-2; D possibly corresponds to TRBD1 (6 bases). V dropped 6 bases and J dropped 3 bases, with 11 bases sitting between them. Germline V lookup: CDR1 SGHDN, CDR2 FVKESK. This CDR3 has 13 residues. The CDR3 DNA is TGTGCCAGCAGTCAGACAGGCCACTATGGCTACACCTTC. Amino acids: CASSQTGHYGYTF. Together with reference TRBV14 and TRBJ1-2, the CDR3 gives the full variable domain: EAGVTQFPSHSVIEKGQTVTLRCDPISGHDNLYWYRRVMGKEIKFLLHFVKESKQDESGMPNNRFLAERTGGTYSTLKVQPAELEDSGVYFCASSQTGHYGYTFGSGTRLTVV.

In this sample, this clonotype turned up a few times. This chain links TRBV6-1 with TRBJ2-7; TRBD2 is a possible D gene (6 bases). Germline lookup yields CDR1 MNHNS and CDR2 SASEGT. The ends were cut back, 1 base at V and 3 bases at J, with 13 bases in the middle. This CDR3 spans 15 amino acids. The DNA for the CDR3 is TGTGCCAGCAGTGAAGGACTAGTTCTGGGCTACGAGCAGTACTTC. This encodes CASSEGLVLGYEQYF.

V usage is TRBV20-1 and J usage is TRBJ2-7; 8 bases align to TRBD2. Germline V gives CDR1 DFQATT, CDR2 SNEGSKA (reference sequence). The CDR3 runs to 14 residues. Trimming at V came to 0 bases and at J to 4 bases, leaving 5 bases not matched to a gene. CDR3 nucleotide sequence: TGCAGTGCTAGAGACCGTAGCGGGAAATACGAGCAGTACTTC. This gives the protein CSARDRSGKYEQYF.

This clonotype was found once. The chain has TRBV3-1 and TRBJ1-2, with a tentative D call TRBD1 (5 bases). Deletions cut 2 bases from V and 4 bases from J, with 11 bases between. This CDR3 comprises 14 residues. Germline V gives CDR1 LGHDT, CDR2 YNNKEL (reference sequence). The CDR3 DNA reads TGTGCCAGCAGCCAAAAGAGGGGACCCTATGGCTACACCTTC. Amino acid sequence: CASSQKRGPYGYTF.

V is TRBV7-2 and J is TRBJ2-5, with 9 nucleotides matching TRBD2. Trimming cost V 5 bases and J 11 bases; bases outside gene matches: 15. CDR1 is SGHTA, CDR2 FQGNSA, per germline. The CDR3 loop spans 15 amino acids. This chain's CDR3 is CASSPLAGPYNEQYF. Written as DNA, the CDR3 is TGTGCCAGCAGCCCACTAGCGGGCCCCTACAATGAGCAGTACTTC.

The rearrangement joins TRBV7-9 to TRBJ2-1, with TRBD2 identical over 9 bases. The germline V gene encodes CDR1 SEHNR and CDR2 FQNEAQ (reference sequence). V lost 3 bases and J lost 5; bases outside the gene matches: 5. The length of the CDR3 is 15 residues. CDR3 nucleotide sequence: TGTGCCAGCAGCTTTGAGACTAGCGGTGACAATGAGCAGTTCTTC. Protein product: CASSFETSGDNEQFF.

The chain carries TRBV5-6 and TRBJ1-2; weak D call: TRBD1 (5 bases). Germline CDR1 reads SGHDT; CDR2 reads YYEEEE. The V end lost 2 bases, the J end lost 5 bases, and 10 bases lay between the germline ends. The CDR3 is made up of 13 amino acids. The CDR3 DNA is TGTGCCAGCAGCTTCAGGGCGGGGTATGGCTACACCTTC. Its protein is CASSFRAGYGYTF.

The chain recombines TRBV29-1 with TRBJ2-7; 12 nucleotides agree with TRBD2. The CDR3 has 14 amino acids. CDR1 is SQVTM and CDR2 is ANQGSEA in the germline V gene. V lost 7 bases to trimming and J lost 1 base; unmatched junction nucleotides: 5. The CDR3 DNA reads TGCAGCGCCCTGACTAGCGGGAGTTCCTACGAGCAGTACTTC. This encodes CSALTSGSSYEQYF.

This clonotype has just a few counts. V and J are TRBV12-3 or TRBV12-4 and TRBJ2-6, with 8 bases aligning to TRBD2. V lost 7 bases to trimming and J lost 0 bases; unmatched junction nucleotides: 5. The CDR3 totals 16 residues. The CDR3 protein is CASTTSGPSGANVLTF. The CDR3 coding sequence is TGTGCCAGCACCACTAGCGGACCCTCTGGGGCCAACGTCCTGACTTTC.

This clonotype was recorded only once. The V gene is TRBV28, the J gene TRBJ2-1, with 7 bases identical to TRBD2. J was trimmed by 8 bases and V by 8 bases; bases with no gene match: 9. The CDR3 is 13 amino acids. Germline V CDR1 and CDR2: MDHEN, SYDVKM. CDR3: CASGATSDHEQFF. CDR3 DNA sequence: TGTGCCAGCGGGGCCACTAGCGACCATGAGCAGTTCTTC.